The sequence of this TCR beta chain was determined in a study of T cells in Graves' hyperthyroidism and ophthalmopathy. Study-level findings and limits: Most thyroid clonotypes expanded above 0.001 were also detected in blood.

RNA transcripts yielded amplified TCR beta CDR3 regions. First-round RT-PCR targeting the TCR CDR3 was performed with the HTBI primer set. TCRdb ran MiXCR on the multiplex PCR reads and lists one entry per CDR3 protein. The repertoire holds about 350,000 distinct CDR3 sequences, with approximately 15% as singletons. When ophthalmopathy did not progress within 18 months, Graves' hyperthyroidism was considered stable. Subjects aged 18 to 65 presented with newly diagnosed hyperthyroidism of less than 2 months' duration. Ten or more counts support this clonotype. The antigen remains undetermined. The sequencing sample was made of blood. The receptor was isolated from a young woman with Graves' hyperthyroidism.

The CDR3 here is CASSFLRQPQHF. CDR3 sequence (DNA): TGTGCCAGCAGTTTCTTAAGACAGCCCCAGCATTTT. This chain joins TRBV12-3 or TRBV12-4 and TRBJ1-5; D ambiguous. The CDR3 extends over 12 amino acids. The V end was cut by 3 bases, the J end by 7 bases, with 7 bases between.